This T cell receptor (beta chain) was retrieved from a study of radiation and T cells in renal cell carcinoma. Study conclusions and caveats: Without pretreatment biopsies, baseline tumor clonotype presence was undetermined. From baseline, blood top tumor clonotypes peaked at 2 weeks post-radiation.

With respect to this clone: Its antigen is not known.

Profiling relied on immunoSEQ multiplex PCR, and the TCRdb table lists in-frame clones only, not all of them. Among 60,000 to 65,000 clones listed, around 81% were seen once. Time point meaning: blood 2 weeks post-SBRT. The treatment is: 15 Gy SBRT to primary tumor, nephrectomy 4 weeks later. Serial blood draws occurred at baseline and 2 and 4 weeks post-SBRT. This renal cell carcinoma was of the clear cell type. There are 12 residues in the CDR3. Germline-derived CDR1 and CDR2 are LNHDA and SQIVND (reference sequence). V dropped 6 bases and J dropped 5 bases, with 8 bases sitting between them. The chain links TRBV19 to TRBJ2-1, with D possibly matching TRBD2 (5 bases). The TCR comes from a man aged 60-69 years with renal cell carcinoma. The sequenced sample was blood, obtained from a patient whose treatment included radiotherapy and nephrectomy. CDR3 sequence (DNA): TGTGCCAGTAGACGGGGTAACAATGAGCAGTTCTTC. Its protein product is CASRRGNNEQFF.